This TCR beta chain was sequenced in a study of blood T cell repertoires in COVID-19. Overall study context: The study drew acute and convalescent COVID-19 samples from the United States, Italy and Spain. The analysed material was cDNA or gDNA that came from T cells, B-cell-depleted T cells, or PBMCs.

Profiling relied on immunoSEQ multiplex PCR, and the TCRdb table lists in-frame clones only, not all of them. In the table there are 45,000 or so clones, approximately 90% of which are singletons. The TCR originated in a man aged 65 to 85 with active COVID-19. Material: peripheral blood.

CDR3 in DNA: TGTGCCAGCAGTTTAGAGGGGGAGCCCGGGGAGCAGTACTTC. As protein: CASSLEGEPGEQYF. V is TRBV27 and J is TRBJ2-7; TRBD1 is a possible D gene (6 bases). Germline V gene lookup returns CDR1 MNHEY and CDR2 SMNVEV (reference sequence). V was clipped by 2 bases and J by 7 bases, with 15 bases between them. This CDR3 contains 14 residues.